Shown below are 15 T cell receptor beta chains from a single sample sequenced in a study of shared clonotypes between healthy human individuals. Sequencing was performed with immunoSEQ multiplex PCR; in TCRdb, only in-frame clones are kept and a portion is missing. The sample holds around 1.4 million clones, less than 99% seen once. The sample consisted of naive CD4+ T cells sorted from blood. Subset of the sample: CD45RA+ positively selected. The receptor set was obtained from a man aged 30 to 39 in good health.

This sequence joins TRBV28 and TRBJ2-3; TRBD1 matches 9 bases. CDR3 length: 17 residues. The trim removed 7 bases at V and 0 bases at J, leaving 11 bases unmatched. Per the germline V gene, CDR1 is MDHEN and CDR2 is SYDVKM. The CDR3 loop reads CASTADTGGGSTDTQYF. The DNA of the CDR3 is TGTGCCAGCACCGCCGACACAGGGGGCGGGAGCACAGATACGCAGTATTTT.

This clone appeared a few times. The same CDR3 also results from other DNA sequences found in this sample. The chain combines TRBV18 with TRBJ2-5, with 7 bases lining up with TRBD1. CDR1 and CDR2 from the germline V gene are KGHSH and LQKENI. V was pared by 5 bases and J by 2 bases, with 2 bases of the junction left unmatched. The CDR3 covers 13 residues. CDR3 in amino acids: CASSRDRQETQYF. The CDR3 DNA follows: TGTGCCAGCTCAAGGGACAGACAAGAGACCCAGTACTTC.

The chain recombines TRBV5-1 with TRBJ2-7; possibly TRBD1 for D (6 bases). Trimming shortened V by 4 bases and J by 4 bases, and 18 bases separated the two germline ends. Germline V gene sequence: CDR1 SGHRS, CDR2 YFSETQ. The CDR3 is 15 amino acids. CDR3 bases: TGCGCCAGCAGCCATGGACAGACGCTAGGTTACGAGCAGTACTTC. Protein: CASSHGQTLGYEQYF.

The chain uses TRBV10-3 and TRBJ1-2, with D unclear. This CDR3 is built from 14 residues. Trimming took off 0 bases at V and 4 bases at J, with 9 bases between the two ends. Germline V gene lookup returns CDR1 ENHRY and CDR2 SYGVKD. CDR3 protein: CAISESIPIYGYTF. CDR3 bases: TGTGCCATCAGTGAGTCGATACCGATCTATGGCTACACCTTC.

The CDR3 sequence is CASSETGTLNTIYF. CDR3 nucleotides: TGTGCCAGCAGTGAGACCGGGACGCTAAACACCATATATTTT. V usage is TRBV6-1 and J usage is TRBJ1-3; D might be TRBD1 (5 bases). Trimming removed 3 bases from V and 6 bases from J, with 12 bases in between. The CDR3 sequence is 14 residues long. Germline V gene lookup returns CDR1 MNHNS and CDR2 SASEGT.

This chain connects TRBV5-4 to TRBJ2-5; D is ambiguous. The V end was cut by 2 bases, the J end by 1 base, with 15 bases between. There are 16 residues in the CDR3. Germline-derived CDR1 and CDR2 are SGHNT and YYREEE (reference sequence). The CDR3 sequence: CASSFGSSDAQETQYF. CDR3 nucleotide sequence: TGTGCCAGCAGCTTCGGGTCTTCGGACGCCCAAGAGACCCAGTACTTC.

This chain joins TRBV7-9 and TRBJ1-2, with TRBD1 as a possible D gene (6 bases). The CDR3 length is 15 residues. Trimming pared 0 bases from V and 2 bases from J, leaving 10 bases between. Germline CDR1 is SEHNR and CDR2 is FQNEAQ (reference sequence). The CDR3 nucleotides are TGTGCCAGCAGCTTAGCAGAGGGGGTGAACTATGGCTACACCTTC. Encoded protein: CASSLAEGVNYGYTF.

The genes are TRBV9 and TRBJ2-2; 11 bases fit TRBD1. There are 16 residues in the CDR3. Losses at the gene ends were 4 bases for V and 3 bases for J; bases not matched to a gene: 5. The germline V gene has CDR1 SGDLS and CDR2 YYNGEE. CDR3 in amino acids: CASSKGQGGYTGELFF. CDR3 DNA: TGTGCCAGCAGCAAGGGACAGGGGGGTTACACCGGGGAGCTGTTTTTT.

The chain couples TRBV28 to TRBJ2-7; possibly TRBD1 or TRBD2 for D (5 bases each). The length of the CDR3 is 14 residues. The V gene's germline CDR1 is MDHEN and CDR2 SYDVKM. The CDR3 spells CAVFGTSPPHEQYF. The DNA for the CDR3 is TGTGCGGTCTTTGGGACCAGCCCCCCCCACGAGCAGTACTTC.

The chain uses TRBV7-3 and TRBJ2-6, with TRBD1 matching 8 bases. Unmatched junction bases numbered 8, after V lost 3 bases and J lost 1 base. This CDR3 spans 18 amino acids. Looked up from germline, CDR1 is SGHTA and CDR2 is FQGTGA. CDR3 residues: CASSFSGQGKSGANVLTF. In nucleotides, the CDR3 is TGTGCCAGCAGCTTTAGCGGACAGGGAAAGTCTGGGGCCAACGTCCTGACTTTC.

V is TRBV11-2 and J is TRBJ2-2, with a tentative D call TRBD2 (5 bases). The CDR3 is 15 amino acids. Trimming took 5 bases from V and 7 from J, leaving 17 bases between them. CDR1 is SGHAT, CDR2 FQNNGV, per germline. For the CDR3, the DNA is TGTGCCAGCAGCCCGTGGGGAGCATCCCACGGGGAGCTGTTTTTT. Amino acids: CASSPWGASHGELFF. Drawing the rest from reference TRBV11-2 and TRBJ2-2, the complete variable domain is EAGVAQSPRYKIIEKRQSVAFWCNPISGHATLYWYQQILGQGPKLLIQFQNNGVVDDSQLPKDRFSAERLKGVDSTLKIQPAKLEDSAVYLCASSPWGASHGELFFGEGSRLTVL.

Here the CDR3 reads CASSLYGTGDTKSFTYEQYF. The CDR3 region has the DNA TGTGCCAGCAGTTTATACGGGACAGGGGACACTAAGAGTTTTACCTACGAGCAGTACTTC. J is TRBJ2-7 and V is TRBV27, with TRBD1 identical over 10 bases. Germline CDR1 is MNHEY and CDR2 is SMNVEV (reference sequence). CDR3 length equals 20 residues. V gave up 1 base and J gave up 2 bases; unmatched junction bases: 17.

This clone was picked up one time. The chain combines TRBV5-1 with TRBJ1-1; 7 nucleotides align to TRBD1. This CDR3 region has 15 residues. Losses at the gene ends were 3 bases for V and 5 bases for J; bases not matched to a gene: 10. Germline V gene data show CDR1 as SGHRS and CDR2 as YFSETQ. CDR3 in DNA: TGCGCCAGCAGCTCTCCACAGGGGTCCGGGACTGAAGCTTTCTTT. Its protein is CASSSPQGSGTEAFF.

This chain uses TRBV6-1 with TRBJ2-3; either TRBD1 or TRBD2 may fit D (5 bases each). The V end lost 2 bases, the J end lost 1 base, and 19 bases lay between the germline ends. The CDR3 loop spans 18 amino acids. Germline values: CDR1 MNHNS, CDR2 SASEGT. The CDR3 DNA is TGTGCCAGCAGTGAAAAGGGCGCGGTAGGGACCGGCACAGATACGCAGTATTTT. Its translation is CASSEKGAVGTGTDTQYF.

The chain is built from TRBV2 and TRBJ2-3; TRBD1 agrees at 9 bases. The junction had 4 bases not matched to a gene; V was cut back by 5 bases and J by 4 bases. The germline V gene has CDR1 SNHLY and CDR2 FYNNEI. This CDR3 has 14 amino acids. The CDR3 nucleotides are TGTGCCAGCAGTCCGGGACAGGGATCAGATACGCAGTATTTT. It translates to CASSPGQGSDTQYF.